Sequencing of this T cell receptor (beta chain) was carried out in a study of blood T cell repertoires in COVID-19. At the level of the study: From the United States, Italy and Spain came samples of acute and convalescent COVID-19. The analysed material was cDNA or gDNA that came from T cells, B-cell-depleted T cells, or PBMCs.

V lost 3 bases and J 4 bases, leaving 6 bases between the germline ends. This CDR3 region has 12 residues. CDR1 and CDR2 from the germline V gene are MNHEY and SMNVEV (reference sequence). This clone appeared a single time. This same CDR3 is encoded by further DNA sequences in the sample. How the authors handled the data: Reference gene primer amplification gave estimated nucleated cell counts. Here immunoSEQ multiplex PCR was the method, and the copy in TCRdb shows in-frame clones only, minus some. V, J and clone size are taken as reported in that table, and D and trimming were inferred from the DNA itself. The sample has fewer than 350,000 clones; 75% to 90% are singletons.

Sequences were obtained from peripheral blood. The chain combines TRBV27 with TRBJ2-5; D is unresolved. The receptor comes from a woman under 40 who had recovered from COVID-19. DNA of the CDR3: TGTGCCAGCAGTTTTTCGGGAGAGACCCAGTACTTC. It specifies CASSFSGETQYF.